The 23 T cell receptor beta chains below come from one sample, sequenced in a study of cytomegalovirus exposure and HLA in healthy donors (dated by TCRdb to 2016 to 2017). Libraries were built with the immunoSEQ multiplex PCR assay. For the multiplex PCR, a mixture combining 60 forward primers for TCR Vbeta segments and 13 reverse primers for TCR Jbeta segments was used. TCRdb mirrors the immuneACCESS table, restricted to in-frame sequences. Some clones are absent from its copies; in checked studies, under half trace to an unresolved V gene, and the reason for the others is unknown. The table for this sample lists 110,000 or so clones; just under 80% of them were counted only once. Clones ranked in the top ten supply 1% to 1.5% of the sample. Sequencing was done on a sample of PBMCs. These receptors originate from a man aged 30 to 39 in good health and CMV-seronegative.

V is TRBV27 and J is TRBJ1-3, with no clear D. Trimming stripped 5 bases from V and 0 bases from J, with 20 bases between. There are 18 residues in the CDR3. CDR1 is MNHEY, CDR2 SMNVEV, per germline (reference sequence). This chain's CDR3 is CASSPLGSQPFSGNTIYF. As DNA, the CDR3 is TGTGCCAGCAGTCCACTGGGCAGCCAACCTTTCTCTGGAAACACCATATATTTT.

The V call is TRBV6-1, the J call TRBJ2-5; D is ambiguous. CDR1 and CDR2 from the germline V gene are MNHNS and SASEGT. The ends were cut back, 2 bases at V and 8 bases at J, with 15 bases in the middle. The CDR3 is made up of 14 amino acids. The CDR3 DNA reads as TGTGCCAGCAGTGAATCGCCAGGCCCCAGAACCCAGTACTTC. Translating it yields CASSESPGPRTQYF.

This sequence joins TRBV18 and TRBJ1-2; D not resolved. Germline CDR1 reads KGHSH; CDR2 reads LQKENI. V was cut by 6 bases and J by 0 bases, with 11 bases left in between. The CDR3 covers 14 residues. CDR3 sequence (DNA): TGTGCCAGCTCCTTAGCCGCGACTAACTATGGCTACACCTTC. Its translation is CASSLAATNYGYTF.

J is TRBJ2-5 and V is TRBV9, with 10 nucleotides matching TRBD2. Germline-derived CDR1 and CDR2 are SGDLS and YYNGEE. V shed 0 bases and J 0 bases; nucleotides not matched to a gene: 5. CDR3 length: 17 residues. As DNA, the CDR3 is TGTGCCAGCAGCGTAGACGCTAGCGGGGGCCACCAAGAGACCCAGTACTTC. This encodes CASSVDASGGHQETQYF.

This sequence joins TRBV6-6 and TRBJ2-1; D is unresolved. The CDR3 covers 13 residues. CDR1 and CDR2 (germline): MNHNY, SVGAGI (reference sequence). V was cut by 10 bases and J by 7 bases, with 17 bases left in between. The chain's CDR3 is CATSRLAENEQFF. The CDR3 DNA is TGTGCCACCTCAAGACTCGCCGAAAATGAGCAGTTCTTC.

The chain links TRBV19 to TRBJ1-4, with 8 nucleotides matching TRBD1. Germline assignment: CDR1 LNHDA and CDR2 SQIVND (reference sequence). The CDR3 totals 16 residues. With V trimmed by 6 bases and J by 5 bases, 11 bases remained unmatched. DNA of the CDR3: TGTGCCAGTAGACACGCCAGGGGGCCGACCAATGAAAAACTGTTTTTT. This translates into CASRHARGPTNEKLFF.

V usage is TRBV4-1 and J usage is TRBJ2-1, with D possibly matching TRBD1 (5 bases). There are 12 residues in the CDR3. V shed 5 bases and J shed 15 bases, with 17 bases lying between them. The V gene's germline CDR1 is MGHRA and CDR2 YSYEKL. As DNA, the CDR3 is TGCGCCAGCAGCTCTTGGGGCAGGTCCCGGTTCTTC. Amino acid sequence: CASSSWGRSRFF.

V and J are TRBV7-2 and TRBJ2-7; TRBD2 is a possible D gene (5 bases). The CDR3 extends over 18 amino acids. The V end lost 3 bases, the J end lost 3 bases, and 24 bases lay between the germline ends. Germline assignment: CDR1 SGHTA and CDR2 FQGNSA. CDR3 coding DNA: TGTGCCAGCAGCTTTCGGTCCCAAGCGGCGACGGAGAACTACGAGCAGTACTTC. Translated: CASSFRSQAATENYEQYF.

The CDR3 region has the DNA TGTGCCAGCTCACCAAGGGAGGAAGAGACCCAGTACTTC. Its protein product is CASSPREEETQYF. The genes are TRBV18 and TRBJ2-5; weak D call: TRBD2 (6 bases). This CDR3 contains 13 residues. Germline V gives CDR1 KGHSH, CDR2 LQKENI. With 2 bases removed from V and 3 bases from J, the gap between germline ends came to 7 bases.

The chain carries TRBV27 and TRBJ2-3; 8 positions agree with TRBD2. The CDR3 is 14 residues long. With 6 bases clipped from V and 4 bases from J, the junction kept 6 bases outside the gene matches. Looked up from germline, CDR1 is MNHEY and CDR2 is SMNVEV (reference sequence). CDR3: CASRLRGVADTQYF. In DNA form, the CDR3 reads TGTGCCAGCAGGCTGCGGGGGGTTGCAGATACGCAGTATTTT.

CDR3 nucleotide sequence: TGTGCCAGCAGCTTAGTCCCAGCGGGGGGGCCCCACGAGCAGTACTTC. It specifies CASSLVPAGGPHEQYF. This chain uses TRBV7-2 with TRBJ2-7; 10 nucleotides line up with TRBD2. Germline CDR1 SGHTA, CDR2 FQGNSA. V gave up 1 base and J gave up 5 bases; unmatched junction bases: 8. The CDR3 spans 16 residues.

The CDR3 region is CASRQLGGFTDTQYF. The CDR3 bases are TGTGCCAGCAGACAACTCGGGGGTTTCACAGATACGCAGTATTTT. This chain joins TRBV11-2 and TRBJ2-3; D might be TRBD2 (6 bases). V lost 6 bases, J lost 2 bases, and 15 bases lay in between. Per germline, CDR1 SGHAT and CDR2 FQNNGV. CDR3 size: 15 residues.

This clone occurred a few times. The chain carries TRBV7-9 and TRBJ2-3; D not resolved. V lost 2 bases, J lost 1 base, and 4 bases lay in between. CDR3 length equals 13 residues. CDR1 is SEHNR, CDR2 FQNEAQ, per germline (reference sequence). CDR3 bases: TGTGCCAGCAGCTTAAGCGGCACAGATACGCAGTATTTT. Its translation: CASSLSGTDTQYF.

This clone was picked up a small number of times. The V call is TRBV30, the J call TRBJ2-7; D unresolved. V was shortened by 3 bases and J by 0 bases, with 9 bases between the two germline ends. The CDR3 spans 13 residues. Germline V gene sequence: CDR1 GTSNPN, CDR2 SVGIG (reference sequence). In DNA, the CDR3 is TGTGCCTGGAGGCTCCCTAACTCCTACGAGCAGTACTTC. It specifies CAWRLPNSYEQYF.

The V gene is TRBV7-6, the J gene TRBJ2-5, with a weak D call TRBD1 (6 bases). V lost 1 base to trimming and J lost 4 bases, with 10 bases between them. This CDR3 contains 14 residues. CDR1 is SGHVS, CDR2 FNYEAQ, per germline. The DNA for the CDR3 is TGTGCCAGCAGCTTAGGGGGGCCCCCAGAGACCCAGTACTTC. It is translated as CASSLGGPPETQYF.

V is TRBV5-8 and J is TRBJ1-1; perhaps TRBD1 as D (5 bases). The V end was cut by 3 bases, the J end by 3 bases, with 15 bases between. This CDR3 has 15 amino acids. Per germline, CDR1 SGHTS and CDR2 YDEGEE. For the CDR3, the DNA is TGTGCCAGCAGCTCCCCCAGAGTGGGGCACACTGAAGCTTTCTTT. It encodes CASSSPRVGHTEAFF.

The genes are TRBV5-6 and TRBJ2-1; possible D gene TRBD1, 5 bases. V gave up 4 bases and J gave up 5 bases, with 16 bases separating them. Germline loops: CDR1 SGHDT, CDR2 YYEEEE. The CDR3 has 15 residues. CDR3 DNA sequence: TGTGCCAGCAGCCTTACCCCCGGCAGGGACAATGAGCAGTTCTTC. Translated, it gives CASSLTPGRDNEQFF.

This chain links TRBV7-6 with TRBJ1-3; tentatively, D is TRBD1 (6 bases). Trimming left V 5 bases short and J 9 bases short, with 14 bases between. The CDR3 covers 13 residues. Germline V gives CDR1 SGHVS, CDR2 FNYEAQ. DNA of the CDR3: TGTGCCAGCAGCCTTAGGACAGAGGGCACCATATATTTT. Translated: CASSLRTEGTIYF.

As concerns this clone: A read error may account for a junction end that differs from germline. V gene TRBV5-4 combines with J gene TRBJ2-3; 7 nucleotides line up with TRBD2. CDR1 SGHNT and CDR2 YYREEE come from the germline V gene (reference sequence). The CDR3 consists of 14 residues. CDR3 sequence (DNA): TGTGCCAGCCGCGAGGGCGGGAGCACAGATATGCAGTATTTT. This sequence encodes CASREGGSTDMQYF.

This clone was seen only a few times. This chain uses TRBV28 with TRBJ2-6; D perhaps matches TRBD1 (6 bases). Trimming left V 4 bases short and J 3 bases short, with 7 bases between. Looked up from germline, CDR1 is MDHEN and CDR2 is SYDVKM. The CDR3 has 14 amino acids. In nucleotides, the CDR3 is TGTGCCAGCAGTTCGACAGGTGGGGCCAACGTCCTGACTTTC. It codes for CASSSTGGANVLTF.

This chain links TRBV19 with TRBJ2-4, with D possibly matching TRBD1 (5 bases). V dropped 4 bases and J dropped 0 bases, with 22 bases sitting between them. CDR3 length: 19 amino acids. From germline, CDR1 is LNHDA and CDR2 SQIVND (reference sequence). The CDR3 is CASSKTAQQIYLAKNIQYF. The CDR3 DNA follows: TGTGCCAGTAGTAAGACAGCGCAACAGATTTATCTAGCCAAAAACATTCAGTACTTC.

The chain uses TRBV20-1 and TRBJ2-1; no reliable D call. Germline V CDR1 and CDR2: DFQATT, SNEGSKA (reference sequence). V lost 6 bases and J 5 bases, leaving 8 bases between the germline ends. CDR3 size: 11 residues. The CDR3 loop reads CSARSHNEQFF. CDR3 in DNA: TGCAGTGCACGGTCCCACAATGAGCAGTTCTTC.

This chain connects TRBV6-5 to TRBJ1-2; the match to TRBD1 covers 8 bases. The CDR3 is made up of 14 amino acids. The germline CDR1 and CDR2 sequences are MNHEY and SVGAGI. Germline trimming cut 6 bases from V and 0 bases from J; bases unmatched to any gene: 3. As DNA, the CDR3 is TGTGCCAGCAGCCGACAGGGGTCTAACTATGGCTACACCTTC. Protein: CASSRQGSNYGYTF.